The 14 T cell receptor beta chains presented below share a single source sample, sequenced in a study of T cells in Graves' hyperthyroidism and ophthalmopathy. Regions amplified from RNA transcripts were the TCR beta CDR3 regions. A first-round RT-PCR of the TCR CDR3 used the HTBI primer set. TCRdb redid the calling of the multiplex PCR reads with MiXCR, one entry per CDR3 protein. The sample has under 350,000 distinct CDR3 sequences, approximately 15% seen once. Sequenced sample: blood. Source of these receptors: a woman aged 60 to 75 with Graves' ophthalmopathy.

This clonotype was counted a single time. A much larger clone differs from this one at a single base, so this may be a read error. J is TRBJ1-5 and V is TRBV9; maybe TRBD1 (5 bases). Trimming stripped 1 base from V and 10 bases from J, with 15 bases between. The CDR3 totals 14 residues. CDR1 and CDR2 (germline): SGDLS, YYNGEE. The CDR3 nucleotides read TGTGCCAGCAGCGTAAGCCTCAGTGGGGGACCCCAGCATTTT. Amino acid sequence: CASSVSLSGGPQHF.

In its sample, this clonotype was seen a few times. The chain combines TRBV3-1 with TRBJ2-3, with D perhaps TRBD1 or TRBD2 (6 bases each). The CDR3 loop spans 13 amino acids. Germline V gene sequence: CDR1 LGHDT, CDR2 YNNKEL (reference sequence). Trimming took 2 bases from V and 4 from J, leaving 7 bases between them. CDR3 sequence (DNA): TGTGCCAGCAGCCAAAGGGGGGCAGATACGCAGTATTTT. This sequence encodes CASSQRGADTQYF.

The chain is built from TRBV5-6 and TRBJ2-7; D assignment may be TRBD1 or TRBD2 (5 bases each). The V gene lost 5 bases and the J gene lost 0 bases, with 9 bases spanning the gap. The CDR3 is made up of 13 amino acids. CDR1 and CDR2 from the germline V gene are SGHDT and YYEEEE. Here the CDR3 DNA reads TGTGCCAGCAGGGGACGTAGCTCCTACGAGCAGTACTTC. Its translation is CASRGRSSYEQYF.

Many counts were recorded for this clonotype. The chain has TRBV11-2 and TRBJ2-2, with D perhaps matching TRBD1 (6 bases). V lost 6 bases and J lost 1, with 18 bases in between. This CDR3 is 17 amino acids long. Per the germline V gene, CDR1 is SGHAT and CDR2 is FQNNGV. This chain's CDR3 is CASRERSGTMNTGELFF. As DNA, the CDR3 is TGTGCCAGCAGGGAGAGATCCGGGACAATGAACACCGGGGAGCTGTTTTTT.

V and J are TRBV11-2 and TRBJ2-7, with D perhaps TRBD1 or TRBD2 (5 bases each). The CDR3 has 13 amino acids. V dropped 8 bases and J dropped 7 bases, with 18 bases sitting between them. Germline V CDR1 and CDR2: SGHAT, FQNNGV. CDR3 amino acids: CASLRPGRREQYF. The DNA of the CDR3 is TGTGCCAGCCTAAGACCGGGGCGACGGGAGCAGTACTTC.

This clonotype was observed many times. V and J are TRBV20-1 and TRBJ1-4, with a tentative D call TRBD1 (6 bases). Trimming removed 2 bases at V and 1 base at J, with 14 bases between. Germline lookup yields CDR1 DFQATT and CDR2 SNEGSKA (reference sequence). The CDR3 extends over 16 amino acids. The CDR3 is CSARNREVGTNEKLFF. The CDR3 DNA is TGCAGTGCTAGAAACAGGGAAGTCGGAACTAATGAAAAACTGTTTTTT.

This clonotype was observed a handful of times. The chain carries TRBV5-1 and TRBJ1-2, with D tentatively TRBD1 (5 bases). The CDR3 has 13 amino acids. Germline assignment: CDR1 SGHRS and CDR2 YFSETQ. V dropped 4 bases and J dropped 4 bases, with 11 bases sitting between them. CDR3 sequence (DNA): TGCGCCAGCAGCCCCTTGGGGACCTATGGCTACACCTTC. Translating gives CASSPLGTYGYTF.

This clonotype came up many times. The chain combines TRBV11-3 with TRBJ2-3; D might be TRBD2 (6 bases). CDR1 SGHNT and CDR2 YENEEA come from the germline V gene. V lost 1 base to trimming and J lost 0 bases, with 11 bases between them. CDR3 length: 16 residues. CDR3 region: CASSLGSGTSTDTQYF. The CDR3 nucleotides are TGTGCCAGCAGCTTAGGATCGGGGACTAGCACAGATACGCAGTATTTT.

This clonotype was seen ten or more times. V and J are TRBV20-1 and TRBJ2-1, with TRBD2 as a possible D gene (5 bases). The germline gives CDR1 DFQATT, CDR2 SNEGSKA (reference sequence). Deletions cut 3 bases from V and 7 bases from J, with 13 bases between. The CDR3 has 13 residues. This CDR3 reads CSASGTGFNEQFF. Here the CDR3 DNA reads TGCAGTGCTAGTGGAACGGGATTTAATGAGCAGTTCTTC.

This clonotype was counted ten times or more. The gene calls are TRBV27 and TRBJ2-7; a possible D gene is TRBD1 (6 bases). V lost 5 bases, J lost 2 bases, and 16 bases lay in between. This CDR3 is 15 amino acids long. CDR1 is MNHEY and CDR2 is SMNVEV in the germline V gene (reference sequence). In DNA, the CDR3 is TGTGCCAGCAGTCTCTCCGGGACATCTGCCTACGAGCAGTACTTC. Protein sequence: CASSLSGTSAYEQYF.

The rearrangement links TRBV5-1 to TRBJ2-7; TRBD1 is a possible D gene (5 bases). Trimming left V 7 bases short and J 5 bases short, with 10 bases between. Germline loops: CDR1 SGHRS, CDR2 YFSETQ. The CDR3 covers 11 residues. The CDR3 reads CASQQGDEQYF. For the CDR3, the DNA is TGCGCCAGCCAGCAGGGCGACGAGCAGTACTTC.

This clonotype was counted a few times. The chain recombines TRBV27 with TRBJ2-1, with D unresolved. Germline V CDR1 and CDR2: MNHEY, SMNVEV (reference sequence). The CDR3 loop spans 13 amino acids. The V end lost 4 bases, the J end lost 4 bases, and 8 bases lay between the germline ends. The CDR3 protein is CASSSLGYNEQFF. The DNA for the CDR3 is TGTGCCAGCAGTTCTTTAGGTTACAATGAGCAGTTCTTC.

The chain recombines TRBV6-2 or TRBV6-3 with TRBJ2-7; 7 positions agree with TRBD1. CDR1 and CDR2 (germline): MNHEY, SVGEGT. This CDR3 contains 16 residues. The J segment lost 4 bases and the V segment lost 4 bases, leaving 13 bases of the junction unmatched. The CDR3 region is CASSSTRLRQGYEQYF. The CDR3 DNA reads as TGTGCCAGCAGTTCTACCCGGCTTAGACAGGGATACGAGCAGTACTTC.

This clonotype was counted at least ten times. This chain links TRBV2 with TRBJ2-2, with 7 bases aligning to TRBD2. Germline CDR1 and CDR2: SNHLY and FYNNEI. The V segment lost 4 bases and the J segment 8 bases; nucleotides outside the gene matches: 10. This CDR3 contains 15 residues. The CDR3: CASSVNGGTGGELFF. DNA for the CDR3: TGTGCCAGCAGTGTCAACGGGGGGACGGGGGGGGAGCTGTTTTTT.